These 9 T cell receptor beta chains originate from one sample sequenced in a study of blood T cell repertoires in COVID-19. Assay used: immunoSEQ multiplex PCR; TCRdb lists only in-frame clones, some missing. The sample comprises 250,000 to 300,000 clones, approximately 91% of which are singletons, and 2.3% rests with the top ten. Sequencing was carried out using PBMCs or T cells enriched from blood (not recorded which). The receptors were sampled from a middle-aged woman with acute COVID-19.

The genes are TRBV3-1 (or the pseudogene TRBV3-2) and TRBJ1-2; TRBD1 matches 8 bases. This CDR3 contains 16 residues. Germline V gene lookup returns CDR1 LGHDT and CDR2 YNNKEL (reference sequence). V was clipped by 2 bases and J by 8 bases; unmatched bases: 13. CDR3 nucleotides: TGTGCCAGCAGCCAAAAACCGGGACAGGTTACGGGGGGCTACACCTTC. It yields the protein CASSQKPGQVTGGYTF.

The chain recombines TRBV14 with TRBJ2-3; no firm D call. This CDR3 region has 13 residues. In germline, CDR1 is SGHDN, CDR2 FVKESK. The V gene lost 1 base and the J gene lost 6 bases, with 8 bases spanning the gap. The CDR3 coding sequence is TGTGCCAGCAGCCAAGCCCCCAGGGATACGCAGTATTTT. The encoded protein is CASSQAPRDTQYF.

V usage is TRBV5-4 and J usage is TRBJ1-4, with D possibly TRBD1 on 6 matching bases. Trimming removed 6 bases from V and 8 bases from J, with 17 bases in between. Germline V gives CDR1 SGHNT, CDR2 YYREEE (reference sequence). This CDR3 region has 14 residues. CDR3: CASTLQGGGEKLFF. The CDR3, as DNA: TGTGCCAGCACCTTACAGGGCGGTGGCGAAAAACTGTTTTTT.

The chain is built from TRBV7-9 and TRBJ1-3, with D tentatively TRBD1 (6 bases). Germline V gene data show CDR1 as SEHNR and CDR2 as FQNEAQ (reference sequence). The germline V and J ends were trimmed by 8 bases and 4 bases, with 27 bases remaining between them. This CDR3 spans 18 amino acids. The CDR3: CASVPGGRANLRGNTIYF. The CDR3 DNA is TGTGCCAGCGTCCCGGGGGGCAGGGCGAACCTCCGAGGAAACACCATATATTTT. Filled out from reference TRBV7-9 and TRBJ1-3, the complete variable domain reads DTGVSQNPRHKITKRGQNVTFRCDPISEHNRLYWYRQTLGQGPEFLTYFQNEAQLEKSRLLSDRFSAERPKGSFSTLEIQRTEQGDSAMYLCASVPGGRANLRGNTIYFGEGSWLTVV.

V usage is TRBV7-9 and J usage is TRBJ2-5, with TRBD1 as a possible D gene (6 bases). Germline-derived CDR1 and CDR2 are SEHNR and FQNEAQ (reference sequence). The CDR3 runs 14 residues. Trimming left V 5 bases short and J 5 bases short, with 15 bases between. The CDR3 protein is CASSPPTGFETQYF. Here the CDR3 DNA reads TGTGCCAGCAGCCCACCGACAGGTTTCGAGACCCAGTACTTC.

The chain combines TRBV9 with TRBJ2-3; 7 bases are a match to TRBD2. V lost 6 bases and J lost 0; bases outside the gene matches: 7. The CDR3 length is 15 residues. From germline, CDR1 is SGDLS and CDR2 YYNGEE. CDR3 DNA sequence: TGTGCCAGCAATGACGGGAGGATAAGCACAGATACGCAGTATTTT. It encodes CASNDGRISTDTQYF.

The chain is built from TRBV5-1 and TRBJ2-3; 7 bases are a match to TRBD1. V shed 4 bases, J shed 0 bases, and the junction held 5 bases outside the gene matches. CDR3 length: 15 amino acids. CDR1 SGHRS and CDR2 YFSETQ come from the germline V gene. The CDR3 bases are TGCGCCAGCAGCACAGGGGCGACTAGCACAGATACGCAGTATTTT. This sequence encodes CASSTGATSTDTQYF.

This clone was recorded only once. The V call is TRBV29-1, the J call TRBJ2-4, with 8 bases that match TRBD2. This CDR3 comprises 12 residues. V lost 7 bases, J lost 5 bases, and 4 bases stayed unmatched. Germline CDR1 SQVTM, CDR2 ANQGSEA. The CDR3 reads CSASGGQNIQYF. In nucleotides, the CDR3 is TGCAGCGCCAGCGGGGGTCAAAACATTCAGTACTTC.

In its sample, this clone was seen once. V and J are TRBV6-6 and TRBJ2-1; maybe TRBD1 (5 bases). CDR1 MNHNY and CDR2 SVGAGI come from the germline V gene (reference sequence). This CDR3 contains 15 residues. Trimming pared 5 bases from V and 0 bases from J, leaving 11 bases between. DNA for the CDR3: TGTGCCAGCAGTGTAAGACAGAGCTCCTACAATGAGCAGTTCTTC. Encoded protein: CASSVRQSSYNEQFF.